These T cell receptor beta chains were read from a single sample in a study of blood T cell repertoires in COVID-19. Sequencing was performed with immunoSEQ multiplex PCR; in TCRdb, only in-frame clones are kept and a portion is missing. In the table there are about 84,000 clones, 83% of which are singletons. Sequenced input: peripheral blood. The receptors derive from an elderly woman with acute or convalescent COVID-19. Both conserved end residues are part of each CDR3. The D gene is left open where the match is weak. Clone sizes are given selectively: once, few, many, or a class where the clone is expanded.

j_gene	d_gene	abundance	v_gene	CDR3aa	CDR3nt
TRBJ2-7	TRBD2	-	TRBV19	CASSIDSGGRNEQYF	TGTGCCAGTAGTATAGACAGCGGGGGCCGGAACGAGCAGTACTTC
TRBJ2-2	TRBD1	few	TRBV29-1	CSVQGARNTGELFF	TGCAGCGTACAGGGGGCGCGGAACACCGGGGAGCTGTTTTTT
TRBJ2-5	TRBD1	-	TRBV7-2	CASSPGTTGGVETQYF	TGTGCCAGCAGCCCGGGGACGACAGGGGGAGTAGAGACCCAGTACTTC
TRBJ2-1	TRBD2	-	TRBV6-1	CASSVSSGSSYNEQFF	TGTGCCAGCAGTGTGAGTAGCGGGAGCTCCTACAATGAGCAGTTCTTC
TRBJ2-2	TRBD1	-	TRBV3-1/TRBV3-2	CASSGRTGVGFTGELFF	TGTGCCAGCAGCGGACGAACAGGGGTCGGGTTTACCGGGGAGCTGTTTTTT
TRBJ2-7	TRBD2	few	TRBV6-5	CASSIWEGYQYF	TGTGCCAGCAGTATATGGGAGGGCTACCAGTACTTC
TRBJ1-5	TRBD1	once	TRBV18	CASSDRAQPQHF	TGTGCCAGCTCAGACAGGGCTCAGCCCCAGCATTTT
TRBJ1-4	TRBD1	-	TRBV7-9	CASSLVAGTRGKLFF	TGTGCCAGCAGCTTAGTAGCAGGGACCAGGGGGAAACTGTTTTTT
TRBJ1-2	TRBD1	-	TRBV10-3	CAISQDRVYGYTF	TGTGCCATCAGCCAGGACAGGGTCTATGGCTACACCTTC
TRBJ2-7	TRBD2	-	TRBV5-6	CASSSVGTTSYEQYF	TGTGCCAGCAGCTCGGTCGGGACTACCTCCTACGAGCAGTACTTC
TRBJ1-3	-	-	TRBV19	CASRLLVNSGNTIYF	TGTGCCAGTAGGCTCCTAGTCAACTCTGGAAACACCATATATTTT
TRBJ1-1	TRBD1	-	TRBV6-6	CASSYGTTGGGAFF	TGTGCCAGCAGTTACGGTACGACAGGGGGTGGAGCTTTCTTT
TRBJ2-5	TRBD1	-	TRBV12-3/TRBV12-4	CASRRQGGETQYF	TGTGCCAGCAGGCGACAGGGTGGAGAGACCCAGTACTTC
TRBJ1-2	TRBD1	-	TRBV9	CASTRTGSNYGYTF	TGTGCCAGCACCCGGACAGGTTCTAACTATGGCTACACCTTC
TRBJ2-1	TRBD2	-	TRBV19	CASSGLAGNNNEQFF	TGTGCCAGTAGTGGCCTAGCGGGAAATAACAATGAGCAGTTCTTC
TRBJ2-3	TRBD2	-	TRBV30	CAWSVPGTSGRTDTQYF	TGTGCCTGGAGTGTACCTGGGACTAGCGGGAGAACAGATACGCAGTATTTT
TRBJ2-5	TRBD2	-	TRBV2	CASSERGGRSQETQYF	TGTGCCAGCAGTGAACGGGGCGGGAGGTCCCAAGAGACCCAGTACTTC
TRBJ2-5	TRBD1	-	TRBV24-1	CATSDLRTGGGETQYF	TGTGCCACCAGTGATTTGCGGACAGGGGGCGGGGAGACCCAGTACTTC
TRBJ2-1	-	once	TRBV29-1	CSAGPGGGNEQFF	TGCAGCGCCGGCCCGGGGGGCGGAAATGAGCAGTTCTTC
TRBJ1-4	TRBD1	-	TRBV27	CASRKQGINEKLFF	TGTGCCAGCAGAAAACAGGGGATAAATGAAAAACTGTTTTTT
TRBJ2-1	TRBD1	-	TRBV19	CASSRTGASSYNEQFF	TGTGCCAGTAGCCGAACAGGGGCGAGCTCCTACAATGAGCAGTTCTTC
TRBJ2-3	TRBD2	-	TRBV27	CASSRLAGGVTDTQYF	TGTGCCAGCAGTCGACTAGCGGGAGGGGTCACAGATACGCAGTATTTT
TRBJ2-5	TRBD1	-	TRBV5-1	CASSLTGTGGQETQYF	TGCGCCAGCAGCTTGACCGGGACAGGGGGCCAAGAGACCCAGTACTTC
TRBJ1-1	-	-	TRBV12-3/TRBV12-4	CASSHEDAEAFF	TGTGCCAGCAGTCACGAGGATGCTGAAGCTTTCTTT
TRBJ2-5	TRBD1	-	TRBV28	CASRNRDRGWETQYF	TGTGCCAGCAGAAACCGGGACAGGGGTTGGGAGACCCAGTACTTC
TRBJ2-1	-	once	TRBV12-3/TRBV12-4	CASSLGEEQFF	TGTGCCAGCAGTTTAGGGGAGGAGCAGTTCTTC
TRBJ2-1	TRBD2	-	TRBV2	CASSERLAGVNNEQFF	TGTGCCAGCAGTGAACGGCTAGCGGGAGTAAACAATGAGCAGTTCTTC
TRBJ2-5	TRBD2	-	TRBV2	CASSGAGGPETQYF	TGTGCCAGCAGTGGAGCGGGAGGGCCAGAGACCCAGTACTTC
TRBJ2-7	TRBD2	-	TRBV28	CASSPLKTSGDSYEQYF	TGTGCCAGCAGTCCCCTCAAAACTAGCGGGGATTCCTACGAGCAGTACTTC
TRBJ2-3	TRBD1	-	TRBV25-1	CAAGGDTQYF	TGTGCCGCAGGGGGAGATACGCAGTATTTT
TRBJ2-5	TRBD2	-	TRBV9	CASSVGIAGGGETQYF	TGTGCCAGCAGCGTAGGTATAGCGGGAGGTGGAGAGACCCAGTACTTC
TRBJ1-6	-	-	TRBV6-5	CAIRPTTNSPLHF	TGTGCCATTCGTCCGACAACCAATTCACCCCTCCACTTT
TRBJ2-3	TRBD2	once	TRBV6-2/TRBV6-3	CASSSWTSGTDTQYF	TGTGCCAGCAGCAGCTGGACTAGCGGCACAGATACGCAGTATTTT
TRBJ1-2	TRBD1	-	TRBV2	CASGDRGPTF	TGTGCCAGCGGGGACAGGGGCCCCACCTTC
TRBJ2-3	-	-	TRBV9	CASTAGGSTDTQYF	TGTGCCAGCACCGCAGGCGGGAGCACAGATACGCAGTATTTT
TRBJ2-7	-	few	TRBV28	CASTYRVSTGEQYF	TGTGCCAGCACTTACCGTGTGTCCACGGGCGAGCAGTACTTC
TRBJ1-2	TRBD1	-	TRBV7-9	CASSLEGGSGGYTF	TGTGCCAGCAGCTTAGAAGGGGGCTCCGGTGGCTACACCTTC
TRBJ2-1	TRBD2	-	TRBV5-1	CASSLGASGRSQQFF	TGCGCCAGCAGCTTGGGGGCTAGCGGGAGATCTCAGCAGTTCTTC
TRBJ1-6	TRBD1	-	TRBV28	CASNRQGLNSPLHF	TGTGCCAGCAATCGACAGGGGCTCAATTCACCCCTCCACTTT
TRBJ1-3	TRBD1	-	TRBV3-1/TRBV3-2	CASSQEGRQGYTIYF	TGTGCCAGCAGCCAAGAAGGCAGACAGGGTTACACCATATATTTT
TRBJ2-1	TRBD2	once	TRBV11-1	CASNSAGGYNEQFF	TGTGCCAGCAACTCGGCGGGAGGGTACAATGAGCAGTTCTTC
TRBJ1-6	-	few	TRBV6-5	CASNKSSYNSPLHF	TGTGCCAGCAATAAGAGCTCCTATAATTCACCCCTCCACTTT
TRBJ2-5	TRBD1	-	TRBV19	CASSMLGQQETQYF	TGTGCCAGTAGTATGCTGGGACAGCAAGAGACCCAGTACTTC
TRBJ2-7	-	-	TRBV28	CASSSPTSYEQYF	TGTGCCAGCAGTTCCCCGACTAGCTACGAGCAGTACTTC